These 16 T cell receptor beta chains were sequenced from one sample in a study of T cells in Graves' hyperthyroidism and ophthalmopathy. Amplified TCR beta CDR3 regions came from RNA transcripts. A first-round RT-PCR of the TCR CDR3 used the HTBI primer set. MiXCR, run by TCRdb on the multiplex PCR reads, gives a single entry per CDR3 protein. Of around 420,000 distinct CDR3 sequences in the sample, less than 20% are singletons; the top ten hold about 14%. Material for sequencing was blood. These receptors were obtained from a woman between 18 and 29 years old with Graves' hyperthyroidism.

Many counts were recorded for this clonotype. This sequence joins TRBV6-1 and TRBJ2-5, with TRBD1 identical over 12 bases. With 6 bases clipped from V and 5 bases from J, the junction kept 7 bases outside the gene matches. This CDR3 region has 15 residues. From germline, CDR1 is MNHNS and CDR2 SASEGT. The CDR3, as DNA: TGTGCCAGCAGGGGACAGGGGGCGCCCCTGGAGACCCAGTACTTC. This sequence encodes CASRGQGAPLETQYF.

As for this clonotype: The junction differs from germline at one of its ends, possibly a read error. The rearrangement uses TRBV20-1 and TRBJ1-1; no definite D call. Germline lookup yields CDR1 DFQATT and CDR2 SNEGSKA (reference sequence). The CDR3 contains 17 residues. The CDR3 coding sequence is TGCAGTGCTAGAGATTTGAGGTCCGGATGGACGAACACTGGAGCTTTCTTT. As protein: CSARDLRSGWTNTGAFF.

The gene calls are TRBV28 and TRBJ2-7, with 7 bases that match TRBD2. V shed 1 base and J 2 bases; nucleotides not matched to a gene: 8. Looked up from germline, CDR1 is MDHEN and CDR2 is SYDVKM. The CDR3 is made up of 16 amino acids. The CDR3 DNA sequence: TGTGCCAGCAGTTTATCTCGGCGGGAGAATACCTACGAGCAGTACTTC. Protein product: CASSLSRRENTYEQYF.

This clonotype was seen a handful of times. The chain recombines TRBV19 with TRBJ2-7; no firm D call. Germline values: CDR1 LNHDA, CDR2 SQIVND (reference sequence). V was clipped by 3 bases and J by 3 bases, with 6 bases between them. This CDR3 comprises 12 residues. CDR3 in amino acids: CASSIGHYEQYF. CDR3 nucleotide sequence: TGTGCCAGTAGTATTGGGCACTACGAGCAGTACTTC.

A remark on this clonotype: This sequence may be a read error, since a much larger clone differs from it by one base. The chain couples TRBV20-1 to TRBJ2-1, with 9 positions matching TRBD1. The CDR3 consists of 16 residues. The germline gives CDR1 DFQATT, CDR2 SNEGSKA (reference sequence). The CDR3 bases are TGCAGTGCTGGAAACAGGGGGCGAGGGGTTCCCAATGGGCAGTTCTTC. This encodes CSAGNRGRGVPNGQFF.

In this sample, this clonotype turned up many times. This sequence joins TRBV20-1 and TRBJ1-1; 7 bases are shared with TRBD1. V was clipped by 4 bases and J by 6 bases; unmatched bases: 11. The CDR3 extends over 14 amino acids. CDR1 DFQATT and CDR2 SNEGSKA come from the germline V gene (reference sequence). CDR3 nucleotides: TGCAGTGCTACAGGTGACAGGGAGGGAGCTGAAGCTTTCTTT. It specifies CSATGDREGAEAFF.

About this clonotype: This may stem from a read error, because a much larger clone lies one nucleotide away. The chain combines TRBV3-1 with TRBJ2-2, with a weak D call TRBD2 (6 bases). This CDR3 spans 16 amino acids. Germline V gene data show CDR1 as LGHDT and CDR2 as YNNKEL (reference sequence). The DNA of the CDR3 is TGTGCCAGCAGCCGGCCTAGCGAACCGAACACCGGGGAGCTGCTTTTT. It is translated as CASSRPSEPNTGELLF.

The J gene is TRBJ2-3, the V gene TRBV28, with D unclear. In germline, CDR1 is MDHEN, CDR2 SYDVKM. Trimming stripped 4 bases from V and 8 bases from J, with 16 bases between. CDR3 length: 14 residues. CDR3 in DNA: TGTGCCAGCAGTTCCAGAGTCGGGTGGGCTACGCAGTATTTT. It yields the protein CASSSRVGWATQYF.

This clonotype was counted ten times or more. V gene TRBV7-3 combines with J gene TRBJ2-1; no clear D. This CDR3 spans 14 amino acids. Looked up from germline, CDR1 is SGHTA and CDR2 is FQGTGA. Trimming took 2 bases from V and 8 from J, leaving 13 bases between them. CDR3 sequence (DNA): TGTGCCAGCAGCTTATTGGGATCGTCCGATGAGCAGTTCTTC. This encodes CASSLLGSSDEQFF.

This clonotype was observed many times. The V and J genes are TRBV11-1 and TRBJ2-1; 10 bases agree with TRBD2. CDR3 size: 16 residues. The germline gives CDR1 SGHAT, CDR2 FQDESV (reference sequence). With 5 bases clipped from V and 0 bases from J, the junction kept 4 bases outside the gene matches. DNA for the CDR3: TGTGCCAGCAGCCCTTCTAGCGGGAGCTCCTACAATGAGCAGTTCTTC. Translated, it gives CASSPSSGSSYNEQFF.

In its sample, this clonotype was seen a few times. The chain carries TRBV19 and TRBJ1-1, with no clear D. The V end lost 5 bases, the J end lost 2 bases, and 12 bases lay between the germline ends. The CDR3 sequence is 14 residues long. Germline assignment: CDR1 LNHDA and CDR2 SQIVND (reference sequence). The CDR3 loop reads CASSPQTENTEAFF. CDR3 nucleotides: TGTGCCAGTAGTCCTCAGACGGAAAACACTGAAGCTTTCTTT.

This clonotype came up many times. This rearrangement joins TRBV20-1 to TRBJ1-2; the D gene is possibly TRBD1 (6 bases). With 6 bases removed from V and 5 bases from J, the gap between germline ends came to 16 bases. The CDR3 sequence is 13 residues long. Germline assignment: CDR1 DFQATT and CDR2 SNEGSKA (reference sequence). The chain's CDR3 is CSAPDRGRYGYTF. The CDR3 region has the DNA TGCAGTGCCCCGGACAGAGGCCGGTATGGCTACACCTTC.

This clonotype was seen many times. The chain combines TRBV6-1 with TRBJ1-1, with D unclear. Per the germline V gene, CDR1 is MNHNS and CDR2 is SASEGT. The CDR3 extends over 13 amino acids. V was shortened by 4 bases and J by 8 bases, with 14 bases between the two germline ends. CDR3 coding DNA: TGTGCCAGCAGTGGATCCAGATCCAAGGAAGCTTTCTTT. It translates to CASSGSRSKEAFF.

This clonotype showed up just a few times. V is TRBV5-1 and J is TRBJ2-1; 10 positions match TRBD2. V shed 0 bases, J shed 0 bases, and the junction held 6 bases outside the gene matches. This CDR3 is 18 amino acids long. The V gene's germline CDR1 is SGHRS and CDR2 YFSETQ. This chain's CDR3 is CASSLVLAGDPSYNEQFF. DNA for the CDR3: TGCGCCAGCAGCTTGGTTCTAGCGGGAGACCCCTCCTACAATGAGCAGTTCTTC.

This clonotype was detected many times. The gene calls are TRBV20-1 and TRBJ2-7, with a possible D match to TRBD2 (5 bases). V dropped 3 bases and J dropped 5 bases, with 17 bases sitting between them. Germline loops: CDR1 DFQATT, CDR2 SNEGSKA (reference sequence). The CDR3 loop spans 14 amino acids. CDR3 sequence: CSASGVKGAHEQYF. The DNA of the CDR3 is TGCAGTGCTAGTGGAGTTAAGGGAGCCCACGAGCAGTACTTC.

The chain recombines TRBV29-1 with TRBJ2-2; D is possibly TRBD2 (6 bases). Trimming took 7 bases from V and 3 from J, leaving 12 bases between them. The germline gives CDR1 SQVTM, CDR2 ANQGSEA. CDR3 size: 13 residues. The CDR3 DNA follows: TGCAGCGCTAGGGACTCCTACACCGGGGAGCTGTTTTTT. Protein: CSARDSYTGELFF.